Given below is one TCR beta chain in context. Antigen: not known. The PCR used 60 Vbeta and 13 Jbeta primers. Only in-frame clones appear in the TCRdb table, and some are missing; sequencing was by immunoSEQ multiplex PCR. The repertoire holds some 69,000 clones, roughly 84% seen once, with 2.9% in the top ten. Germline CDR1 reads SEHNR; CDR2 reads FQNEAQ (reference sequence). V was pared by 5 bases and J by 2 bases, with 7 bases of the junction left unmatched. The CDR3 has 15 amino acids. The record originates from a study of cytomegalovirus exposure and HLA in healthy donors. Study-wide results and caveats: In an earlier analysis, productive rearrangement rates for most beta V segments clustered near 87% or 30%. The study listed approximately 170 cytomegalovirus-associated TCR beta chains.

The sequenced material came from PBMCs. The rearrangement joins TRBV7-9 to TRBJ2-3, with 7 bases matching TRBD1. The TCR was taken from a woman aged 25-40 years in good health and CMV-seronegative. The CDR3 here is CASSPRDRTTDTQYF. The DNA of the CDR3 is TGTGCCAGCAGCCCCCGGGACAGAACCACAGATACGCAGTATTTT. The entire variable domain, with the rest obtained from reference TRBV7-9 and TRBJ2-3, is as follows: DTGVSQNPRHKITKRGQNVTFRCDPISEHNRLYWYRQTLGQGPEFLTYFQNEAQLEKSRLLSDRFSAERPKGSFSTLEIQRTEQGDSAMYLCASSPRDRTTDTQYFGPGTRLTVL.